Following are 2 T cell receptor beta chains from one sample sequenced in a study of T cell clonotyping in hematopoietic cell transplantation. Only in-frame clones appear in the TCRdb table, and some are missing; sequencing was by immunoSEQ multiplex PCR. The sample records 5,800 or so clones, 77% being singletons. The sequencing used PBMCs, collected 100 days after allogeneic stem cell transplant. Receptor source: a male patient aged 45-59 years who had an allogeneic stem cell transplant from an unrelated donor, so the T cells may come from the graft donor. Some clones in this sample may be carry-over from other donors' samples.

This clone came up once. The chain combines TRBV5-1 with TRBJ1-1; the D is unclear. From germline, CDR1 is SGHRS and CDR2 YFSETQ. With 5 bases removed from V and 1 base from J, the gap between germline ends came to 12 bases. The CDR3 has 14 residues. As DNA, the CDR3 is TGCGCCAGCAGTCGGGGTGTTGAGAACACTGAAGCTTTCTTT. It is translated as CASSRGVENTEAFF.

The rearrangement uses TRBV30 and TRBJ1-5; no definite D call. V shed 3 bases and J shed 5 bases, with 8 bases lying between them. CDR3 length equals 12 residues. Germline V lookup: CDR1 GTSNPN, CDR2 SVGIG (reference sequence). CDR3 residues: CAWRYGDQPQHF. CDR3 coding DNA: TGTGCCTGGAGGTACGGTGATCAGCCCCAGCATTTT.